The entry below gives a single T cell receptor (beta chain) sequence along with its context. There are 14 residues in the CDR3. Per germline, CDR1 MDHEN and CDR2 SYDVKM. The V gene lost 5 bases and the J gene lost 0 bases, with 10 bases spanning the gap. This sample is drawn from a study of Tregs in tolerant kidney transplant recipients. The data were produced by immunoSEQ multiplex PCR, yet TCRdb's version contains in-frame clones alone and is incomplete. This table has more than 90,000 clones, approximately 93% appearing once. Recipients received nonmyeloablative bone marrow transplants from related graft donors, with transient mixed chimerism. Thawed PBMCs were FACS-sorted into unstimulated CD4+CD25+CD127- regulatory T cells, CD4+CD25- non-regulatory cells, CD4 and CD8 cells.

This material consisted of CD4+ T cells from blood (PBMCs), taken 12 months after the transplant. The chain recombines TRBV28 with TRBJ1-1, with D perhaps TRBD1 (5 bases). The clonotype comes from a human patient who received a combined kidney and bone marrow transplant. Among the T cells, some may be from the graft donor. The CDR3 DNA reads as TGTGCCAGCAGTCCCGCGGGGGTGAACACTGAAGCTTTCTTT. Amino acid sequence: CASSPAGVNTEAFF.